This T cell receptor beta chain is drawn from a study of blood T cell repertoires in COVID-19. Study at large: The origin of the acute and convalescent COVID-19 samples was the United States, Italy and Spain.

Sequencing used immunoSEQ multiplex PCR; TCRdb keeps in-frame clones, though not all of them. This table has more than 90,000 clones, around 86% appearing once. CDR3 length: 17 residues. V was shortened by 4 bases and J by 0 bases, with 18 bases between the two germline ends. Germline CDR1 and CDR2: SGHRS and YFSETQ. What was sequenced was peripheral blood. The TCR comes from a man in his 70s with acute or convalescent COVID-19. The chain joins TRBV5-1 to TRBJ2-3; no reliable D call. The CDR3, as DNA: TGCGCCAGCAGCAGTGCAACTGGCGGTGATAGCACAGATACGCAGTATTTT. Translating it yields CASSSATGGDSTDTQYF. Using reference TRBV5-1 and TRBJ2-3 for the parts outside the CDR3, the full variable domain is KAGVTQTPRYLIKTRGQQVTLSCSPISGHRSVSWYQQTPGQGLQFLFEYFSETQRNKGNFPGRFSGRQFSNSRSEMNVSTLELGDSALYLCASSSATGGDSTDTQYFGPGTRLTVL.